This TCR beta chain stems from a study of a mutant IDH1 vaccine in newly diagnosed glioma. The overall study: Every participant had undergone radiotherapy, temozolomide, or both before, and most underwent both.

The table came from immunoSEQ multiplex PCR; TCRdb's copy has only in-frame clones and leaves some out. This table holds 90,000 to 95,000 clones, about four fifths found once. Time point defined: baseline, week 1 (first vaccination visit). Treatment given: pre-vaccination baseline after standard-of-care therapy. Germline assignment: CDR1 SGHVS and CDR2 FQNEAQ. This CDR3 is 14 amino acids long. V lost 1 base and J 2 bases, leaving 9 bases between the germline ends. The chain carries TRBV7-8 and TRBJ2-7, with no clear D. The receptor was derived from a woman aged 45-65 years with glioma. This sample comprised PBMCs, obtained from a glioma patient treated with radiotherapy, temozolomide or both. CDR3: CASSLEAGTYEQYF. The DNA for the CDR3 is TGTGCCAGCAGCTTAGAGGCCGGAACCTACGAGCAGTACTTC.